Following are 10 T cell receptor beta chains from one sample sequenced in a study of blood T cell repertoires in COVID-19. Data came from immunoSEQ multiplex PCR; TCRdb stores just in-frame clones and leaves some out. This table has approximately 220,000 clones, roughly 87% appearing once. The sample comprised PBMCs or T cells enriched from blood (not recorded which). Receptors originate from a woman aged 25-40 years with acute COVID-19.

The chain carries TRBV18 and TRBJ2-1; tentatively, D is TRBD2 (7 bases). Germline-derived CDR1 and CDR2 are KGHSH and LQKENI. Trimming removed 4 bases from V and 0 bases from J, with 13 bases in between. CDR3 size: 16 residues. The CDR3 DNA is TGTGCCAGCTCACGGGAGGGACATAACTCCTACAATGAGCAGTTCTTC. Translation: CASSREGHNSYNEQFF.

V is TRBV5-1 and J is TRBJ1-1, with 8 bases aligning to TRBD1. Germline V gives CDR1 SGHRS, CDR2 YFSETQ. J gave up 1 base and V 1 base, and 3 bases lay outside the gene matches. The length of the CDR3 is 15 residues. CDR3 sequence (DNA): TGCGCCAGCAGCTTGAGTGACAGGGGGAACACTGAAGCTTTCTTT. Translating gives CASSLSDRGNTEAFF.

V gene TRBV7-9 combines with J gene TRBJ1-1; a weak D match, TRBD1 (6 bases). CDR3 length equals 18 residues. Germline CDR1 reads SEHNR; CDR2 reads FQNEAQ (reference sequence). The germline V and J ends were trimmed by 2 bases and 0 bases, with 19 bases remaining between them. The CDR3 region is CASSLIKFLQGMNTEAFF. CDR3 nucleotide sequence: TGTGCCAGCAGCTTAATTAAGTTCTTACAGGGAATGAACACTGAAGCTTTCTTT.

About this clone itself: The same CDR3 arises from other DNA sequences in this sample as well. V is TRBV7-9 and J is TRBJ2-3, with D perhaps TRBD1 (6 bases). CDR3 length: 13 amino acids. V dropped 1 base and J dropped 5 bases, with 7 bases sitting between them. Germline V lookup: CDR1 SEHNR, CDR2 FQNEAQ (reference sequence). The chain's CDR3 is CASSLGGQDTQYF. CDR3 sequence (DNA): TGTGCCAGCAGCTTAGGGGGACAAGATACGCAGTATTTT.

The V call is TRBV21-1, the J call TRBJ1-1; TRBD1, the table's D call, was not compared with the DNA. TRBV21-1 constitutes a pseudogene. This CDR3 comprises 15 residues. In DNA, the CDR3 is TGTGCCAGCAGCAGACCGGGACAGGGGAACACTGAAGCTTTCTTT. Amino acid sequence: CASSRPGQGNTEAFF.

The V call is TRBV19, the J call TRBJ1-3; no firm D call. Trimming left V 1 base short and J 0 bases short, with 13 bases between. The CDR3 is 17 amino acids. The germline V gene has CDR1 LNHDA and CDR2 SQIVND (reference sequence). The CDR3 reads CASSIVWQHYSGNTIYF. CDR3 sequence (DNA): TGTGCCAGTAGTATAGTTTGGCAGCACTACTCTGGAAACACCATATATTTT.

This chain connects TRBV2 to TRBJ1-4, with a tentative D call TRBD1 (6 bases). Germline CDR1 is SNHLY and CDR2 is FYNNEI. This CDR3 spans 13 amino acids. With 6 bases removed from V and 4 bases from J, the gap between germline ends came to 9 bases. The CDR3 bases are TGTGCCAGCAGCGGACAGCTTAATGAAAAACTGTTTTTT. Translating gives CASSGQLNEKLFF. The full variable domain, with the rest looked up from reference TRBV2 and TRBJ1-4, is EPEVTQTPSHQVTQMGQEVILRCVPISNHLYFYWYRQILGQKVEFLVSFYNNEISEKSEIFDDQFSVERPDGSNFTLKIRSTKLEDSAMYFCASSGQLNEKLFFGSGTQLSVL.

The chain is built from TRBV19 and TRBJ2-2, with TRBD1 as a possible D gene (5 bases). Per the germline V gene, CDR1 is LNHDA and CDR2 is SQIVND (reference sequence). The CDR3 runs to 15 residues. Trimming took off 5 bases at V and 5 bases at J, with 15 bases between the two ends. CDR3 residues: CASSGARTQTGELFF. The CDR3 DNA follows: TGTGCCAGTAGTGGGGCGAGGACACAGACCGGGGAGCTGTTTTTT.

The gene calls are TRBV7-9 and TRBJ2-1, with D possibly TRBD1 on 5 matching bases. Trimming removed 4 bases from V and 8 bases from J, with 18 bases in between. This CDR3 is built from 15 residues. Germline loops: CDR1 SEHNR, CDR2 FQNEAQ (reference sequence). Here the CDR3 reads CASSSPTDPFDEQFF. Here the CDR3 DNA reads TGTGCCAGCAGCTCTCCGACAGACCCTTTCGATGAGCAGTTCTTC.

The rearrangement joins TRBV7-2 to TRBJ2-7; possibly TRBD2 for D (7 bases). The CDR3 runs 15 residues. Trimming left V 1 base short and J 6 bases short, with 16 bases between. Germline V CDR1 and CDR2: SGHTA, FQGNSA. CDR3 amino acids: CASSLVGRGTSEQYF. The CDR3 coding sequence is TGTGCCAGCAGCTTAGTGGGGAGGGGGACGAGCGAGCAGTACTTC.